These 8 T cell receptor beta chains originate from one sample sequenced in a study of cytomegalovirus exposure and HLA in healthy donors. Primers for the PCR totalled 60 Vbeta and 13 Jbeta. Here immunoSEQ multiplex PCR was the method, and the copy in TCRdb shows in-frame clones only, minus some. The repertoire includes 200,000 to 300,000 clones, 82% of them detected once, and roughly 5% sits in the top ten. The sample taken for sequencing was PBMCs. Receptors originate from a woman between 40 and 50 years old in good health and CMV-seropositive.

This chain joins TRBV12-5 and TRBJ2-1; 7 nucleotides align to TRBD2. The CDR3 sequence is 18 residues long. V dropped 1 base and J dropped 0; count of bases not matched to a gene: 9. CDR1 LGHNT and CDR2 FRNRAP come from the germline V gene. The CDR3 DNA reads TGTGCTAGTGGTTTGGGCCTTGGGACGGGGGGCTCCTACAATGAGCAGTTCTTC. It encodes CASGLGLGTGGSYNEQFF.

This rearrangement joins TRBV4-1 to TRBJ2-3; 7 positions match TRBD1. V was pared by 5 bases and J by 0 bases, with 8 bases of the junction left unmatched. Looked up from germline, CDR1 is MGHRA and CDR2 is YSYEKL. The CDR3 runs to 16 residues. CDR3 protein: CASSVRDSTSTDTQYF. The CDR3 DNA follows: TGCGCCAGCAGCGTACGGGACAGCACTAGCACAGATACGCAGTATTTT.

This clone was detected only a few times. This chain joins TRBV30 and TRBJ1-1, with D hard to call. V was pared by 3 bases and J by 6 bases, with 11 bases between. CDR3 length: 12 amino acids. Germline V gene lookup returns CDR1 GTSNPN and CDR2 SVGIG (reference sequence). The CDR3 DNA is TGTGCCTGGAGGCCTCTGAGCGCTGAAGCTTTCTTT. Its translation: CAWRPLSAEAFF.

This rearrangement joins TRBV27 to TRBJ1-1, with D uncertain. This CDR3 has 13 amino acids. In germline, CDR1 is MNHEY, CDR2 SMNVEV (reference sequence). Trimming removed 3 bases from V and 2 bases from J, with 7 bases in between. CDR3 in amino acids: CASSFSGNTEAFF. The CDR3 DNA sequence: TGTGCCAGCAGTTTTTCGGGTAACACTGAAGCTTTCTTT.

This clone was recorded once. V is TRBV15 and J is TRBJ2-1, with 10 bases fitting TRBD2. The germline gives CDR1 LNHNV, CDR2 YYDKDF (reference sequence). Losses at the gene ends were 4 bases for V and 0 bases for J; bases not matched to a gene: 18. This CDR3 has 21 amino acids. The CDR3 region has the DNA TGTGCCACCAGCATAGCGGGGGGAGCCACCGTCCACTTTTCCTCCTACAATGAGCAGTTCTTC. The encoded protein is CATSIAGGATVHFSSYNEQFF. Variable domain in full (rest from reference TRBV15 and TRBJ2-1): DAMVIQNPRYQVTQFGKPVTLSCSQTLNHNVMYWYQQKSSQAPKLLFHYYDKDFNNEADTPDNFQSRRPNTSFCFLDIRSPGLGDTAMYLCATSIAGGATVHFSSYNEQFFGPGTRLTVL.

V is TRBV5-4 and J is TRBJ1-2; D gene uncertain. This CDR3 is 14 amino acids long. The V end was cut by 0 bases, the J end by 13 bases, with 19 bases between. CDR1 SGHNT and CDR2 YYREEE come from the germline V gene (reference sequence). The chain's CDR3 is CASSLGERATSFTF. Written as DNA, the CDR3 is TGTGCCAGCAGCTTGGGGGAACGGGCTACTAGTTTCACCTTC.

In the case of this clone: At the DNA level, this CDR3 is encoded by other sequences in the same sample as well. The V and J genes are TRBV19 and TRBJ2-5; 11 bases align to TRBD1. CDR3 length equals 15 residues. After removal of 5 bases from V and 1 base from J, the junction contained 3 bases not matched to a gene. Germline V gene data show CDR1 as LNHDA and CDR2 as SQIVND (reference sequence). The CDR3 loop is CASSSGTGGQETQYF. The CDR3 coding sequence is TGTGCCAGTAGTTCTGGGACAGGGGGCCAAGAGACCCAGTACTTC.

The chain uses TRBV29-1 and TRBJ1-2; D is perhaps TRBD1 (6 bases). Trimming shortened V by 3 bases and J by 3 bases, and 8 bases separated the two germline ends. Germline assignment: CDR1 SQVTM and CDR2 ANQGSEA. The length of the CDR3 is 12 residues. This CDR3 is CSVERQDYGYTF. In nucleotides, the CDR3 is TGCAGCGTTGAGAGACAGGACTATGGCTACACCTTC.